Presented here are 25 T cell receptor beta chains from one specimen sequenced in a study of siplizumab effects on memory and regulatory T cells. TCRdb keeps only in-frame clones here, not all; method: immunoSEQ multiplex PCR. Here the sample spans some 100,000 clones, about nine tenths being singletons. Sample: CD4+ T cells sorted from blood. The receptors shown here come from a human donor in good health. Some clones in this sample may be carry-over from other donors' samples.

The chain is built from TRBV2 and TRBJ2-5; D uncertain. Looked up from germline, CDR1 is SNHLY and CDR2 is FYNNEI. Between the trimmed V and J ends, which lost 4 bases and 4 bases, there was a span of 13 bases. This CDR3 region has 14 residues. The CDR3 sequence: CASSVYGSRETQYF. CDR3 nucleotide sequence: TGTGCCAGCAGTGTTTACGGTTCCAGAGAGACCCAGTACTTC.

The chain is built from TRBV7-6 and TRBJ1-1; D gene unclear. There are 14 residues in the CDR3. In germline, CDR1 is SGHVS, CDR2 FNYEAQ. V was clipped by 1 base and J by 1 base, with 7 bases between them. CDR3 bases: TGTGCCAGCAGCTTAGGGGTAGCGAACACTGAAGCTTTCTTT. Encoded protein: CASSLGVANTEAFF.

V gene TRBV7-2 combines with J gene TRBJ2-5; a weak D match, TRBD2 (6 bases). The germline V gene encodes CDR1 SGHTA and CDR2 FQGNSA. The CDR3 runs to 13 residues. V was clipped by 5 bases and J by 8 bases, with 15 bases between them. The CDR3 sequence: CASSLLWRDTQYF. The DNA of the CDR3 is TGTGCCAGCAGCCTACTGTGGAGGGACACCCAGTACTTC.

V and J are TRBV4-1 and TRBJ2-7; a weak D match, TRBD2 (6 bases). The germline V gene encodes CDR1 MGHRA and CDR2 YSYEKL. V lost 3 bases and J lost 2, with 17 bases in between. This CDR3 has 16 residues. The CDR3: CASSHTVGTGTYEQYF. CDR3 bases: TGCGCCAGCAGCCATACCGTCGGGACTGGAACCTACGAGCAGTACTTC.

The chain joins TRBV28 to TRBJ2-7; maybe TRBD2 (6 bases). The CDR3 loop spans 13 amino acids. Germline V gives CDR1 MDHEN, CDR2 SYDVKM. V was cut by 5 bases and J by 2 bases, with 10 bases left in between. CDR3 DNA: TGTGCCAGCAGTCTGGAGGGGCCCTACGAGCAGTACTTC. Translation gives CASSLEGPYEQYF.

This chain links TRBV11-3 with TRBJ1-1, with D possibly being TRBD1 (6 bases). Trimming cost V 4 bases and J 3 bases, with 15 bases left between them. The length of the CDR3 is 15 residues. CDR1 SGHNT and CDR2 YENEEA come from the germline V gene. CDR3 sequence: CASSSGGGAHTEAFF. CDR3 in DNA: TGTGCCAGCAGCTCCGGTGGGGGGGCGCACACTGAAGCTTTCTTT.

CDR3 bases: TGTGCCAGCAGCTTGCAGGGGAACCCACCCACTCAAGAGACCCAGTACTTC. It codes for CASSLQGNPPTQETQYF. This chain connects TRBV5-4 to TRBJ2-5, with a weak D call TRBD1 (6 bases). Between the trimmed V and J ends, which lost 1 base and 2 bases, there was a span of 18 bases. Germline V gene lookup returns CDR1 SGHNT and CDR2 YYREEE (reference sequence). This CDR3 has 17 amino acids.

The J gene is TRBJ2-7, the V gene TRBV9; TRBD1 matches 7 bases. The germline CDR1 and CDR2 sequences are SGDLS and YYNGEE. V dropped 1 base and J dropped 6; count of bases not matched to a gene: 4. The CDR3 runs 13 residues. CDR3 sequence: CASSVWAGGEQYF. The DNA for the CDR3 is TGTGCCAGCAGCGTATGGGCAGGGGGCGAGCAGTACTTC. Based on the CDR3 plus reference TRBV9 and TRBJ2-7, the full variable domain is DSGVTQTPKHLITATGQRVTLRCSPRSGDLSVYWYQQSLDQGLQFLIQYYNGEERAKGNILERFSAQQFPDLHSELNLSSLELGDSALYFCASSVWAGGEQYFGPGTRLTVT.

V and J are TRBV29-1 and TRBJ1-2, with D possibly being TRBD1 (5 bases). CDR3 size: 12 residues. The V end was cut by 0 bases, the J end by 4 bases, with 6 bases between. Germline-derived CDR1 and CDR2 are SQVTM and ANQGSEA. CDR3 loop: CSVEDDSYGYTF. DNA for the CDR3: TGCAGCGTTGAAGATGACAGCTATGGCTACACCTTC.

This rearrangement joins TRBV7-9 to TRBJ1-3; no clear D gene. Per the germline V gene, CDR1 is SEHNR and CDR2 is FQNEAQ (reference sequence). V lost 6 bases and J lost 1, with 19 bases in between. The length of the CDR3 is 17 residues. CDR3 protein: CASSPRNAATSGNTIYF. The CDR3 bases are TGTGCCAGCAGTCCCCGTAACGCGGCTACTTCTGGAAACACCATATATTTT.

V usage is TRBV14 and J usage is TRBJ2-2, with unresolved D. Trimming took 6 bases from V and 3 from J, leaving 17 bases between them. The CDR3 is 16 residues long. CDR1 and CDR2 from the germline V gene are SGHDN and FVKESK. The chain's CDR3 is CASSLLGWKDTGELFF. CDR3 coding DNA: TGTGCCAGCAGTCTGTTGGGATGGAAGGACACCGGGGAGCTGTTTTTT.

CDR3 nucleotides: TGTGCCTGGAGTCTACAGGGGGTTGAGACCCAGTACTTC. Its protein product is CAWSLQGVETQYF. This rearrangement joins TRBV30 to TRBJ2-5; TRBD1 matches 8 bases. V dropped 2 bases and J dropped 5; count of bases not matched to a gene: 4. Germline V gene data show CDR1 as GTSNPN and CDR2 as SVGIG (reference sequence). CDR3 length: 13 amino acids.

Notes on this clone: One end of the junction is discordant with germline, which a read error may explain. The chain recombines TRBV18 with TRBJ2-3; D remains ambiguous. The germline CDR1 and CDR2 sequences are KGHSH and LQKENI. The CDR3 sequence is 15 residues long. The CDR3 protein is CASSPPGRITDTQYF. CDR3 coding DNA: TGTGCCAGCTCCCCACCGGGTCGAATTACAGATACGCAGTATTTT.

This clone occurred a few times. The junction differs from germline at one of its ends, possibly a read error. J is TRBJ1-2 and V is TRBV10-2; D not certain. The germline gives CDR1 WSHSY, CDR2 SAAADI. The CDR3 spans 12 residues. The CDR3 coding sequence is TGCGCCAGCAGTGAGTCGGAGAGAGTTCGGGACTTC. This sequence encodes CASSESERVRDF.

The chain links TRBV18 to TRBJ2-7, with 12 nucleotides matching TRBD2. The CDR3 consists of 16 residues. V gave up 3 bases and J gave up 6 bases; unmatched junction bases: 9. Germline CDR1 reads KGHSH; CDR2 reads LQKENI. CDR3 DNA sequence: TGTGCCAGCTCACCGGGGACTAGCGGGCCGAGGTCCGAGCAGTACTTC. Residues: CASSPGTSGPRSEQYF.

Only one count was recorded for this clone. The chain has TRBV27 and TRBJ1-1, with D perhaps TRBD1 (5 bases). Trimming stripped 4 bases from V and 2 bases from J, with 11 bases between. Germline V gene data show CDR1 as MNHEY and CDR2 as SMNVEV (reference sequence). The length of the CDR3 is 14 residues. CDR3 residues: CASSSRQINTEAFF. The CDR3 region has the DNA TGTGCCAGCAGTTCACGACAGATAAACACTGAAGCTTTCTTT.

The J gene is TRBJ2-7, the V gene TRBV7-9; 13 bases align to TRBD2. J lost 6 bases, V lost 5 bases, and 16 bases had no gene match. This CDR3 comprises 18 residues. The V gene's germline CDR1 is SEHNR and CDR2 FQNEAQ (reference sequence). CDR3 bases: TGTGCCAGCAGCCCCGGACTAGCGGGAGACATGCGCCCCGGCGAGCAGTACTTC. This codes for CASSPGLAGDMRPGEQYF.

The gene calls are TRBV5-1 and TRBJ2-7; 11 positions match TRBD2. The length of the CDR3 is 15 residues. The germline V gene has CDR1 SGHRS and CDR2 YFSETQ. J gave up 2 bases and V 5 bases, and 6 bases lay outside the gene matches. The CDR3 protein is CASRRTSGRAYEQYF. The CDR3 DNA follows: TGCGCCAGCAGACGCACTAGCGGGAGAGCCTACGAGCAGTACTTC.

The chain has TRBV9 and TRBJ1-1; 8 bases are shared with TRBD1. CDR1 and CDR2 (germline): SGDLS, YYNGEE. The ends lost 2 bases at V and 1 base at J; junction bases unmatched: 4. This CDR3 contains 15 residues. The DNA of the CDR3 is TGTGCCAGCAGCGTCCAGGGGGCCGGGAACACTGAAGCTTTCTTT. Its protein is CASSVQGAGNTEAFF.

The genes are TRBV4-1 and TRBJ2-1; possibly TRBD1 for D (5 bases). CDR3 size: 15 residues. Germline CDR1 is MGHRA and CDR2 is YSYEKL. V lost 2 bases and J 5 bases, leaving 13 bases between the germline ends. CDR3 DNA: TGCGCCAGCAGCCAACCGACAGAACTACACAATGAGCAGTTCTTC. Its protein product is CASSQPTELHNEQFF.

The V and J genes are TRBV5-1 and TRBJ1-4; 8 nucleotides agree with TRBD1. CDR1 and CDR2 from the germline V gene are SGHRS and YFSETQ. Trimming at V came to 7 bases and at J to 7 bases, leaving 9 bases not matched to a gene. CDR3 size: 14 residues. Written as DNA, the CDR3 is TGCGCCAGCTCCGCGACGACAGGGGTTGAAAAACTGTTTTTT. Translating gives CASSATTGVEKLFF.

The chain couples TRBV21-1 to TRBJ1-2. TRBV21-1 constitutes a pseudogene. This CDR3 is 16 amino acids long. The DNA for the CDR3 is TGTGCCAGCAGCAACTGGGCGGTCCGACGCCTCTATGGCTACACCTTC. As protein: CASSNWAVRRLYGYTF.

This clone was detected only once. The chain is built from TRBV28 and TRBJ1-1; D gene uncertain. Per the germline V gene, CDR1 is MDHEN and CDR2 is SYDVKM. The CDR3 runs to 11 residues. V lost 6 bases to trimming and J lost 5 bases, with 7 bases between them. Here the CDR3 reads CASRSLTEAFF. The CDR3 DNA sequence: TGTGCCAGCAGGTCCCTGACTGAAGCTTTCTTT.

The V and J genes are TRBV5-1 and TRBJ2-3; 8 nucleotides align to TRBD1. The trim removed 0 bases at V and 3 bases at J, leaving 3 bases unmatched. Germline V gene data show CDR1 as SGHRS and CDR2 as YFSETQ. This CDR3 comprises 15 residues. DNA of the CDR3: TGCGCCAGCAGCTTGGTACAGGGGGAAACAGATACGCAGTATTTT. Translation gives CASSLVQGETDTQYF. The full variable domain, completed using reference TRBV5-1 and TRBJ2-3, is KAGVTQTPRYLIKTRGQQVTLSCSPISGHRSVSWYQQTPGQGLQFLFEYFSETQRNKGNFPGRFSGRQFSNSRSEMNVSTLELGDSALYLCASSLVQGETDTQYFGPGTRLTVL.

This clone came up once. V usage is TRBV7-6 and J usage is TRBJ2-7; 10 nucleotides agree with TRBD2. The germline V gene has CDR1 SGHVS and CDR2 FNYEAQ. This CDR3 is 15 amino acids long. Trimming took 1 base from V and 3 from J; bases not matched to a gene: 3. The CDR3 nucleotides are TGTGCCAGCAGCTTAGTAACTAGCGGGAACTACGAGCAGTACTTC. Its protein product is CASSLVTSGNYEQYF.